This record concerns one T cell receptor (beta chain) sequence. These data come from a study of blood T cell repertoires in COVID-19. Source study methods: Estimation of nucleated cell counts relied on the amplification of reference gene primers. The protocol was immunoSEQ multiplex PCR, while the TCRdb copy is restricted to in-frame clones and leaves out a portion. The V and J calls and the clone size are those of that table, but D and trimming were determined from the DNA. The sample carries 160,000 or so clones, roughly 89% recorded once. This sequence was found in a woman between 55 and 75 years old who had recovered from COVID-19. The sequencing sample was made of peripheral blood.

In nucleotides, the CDR3 is TGCGCCAGCAGCCGAAACACCGGGACAGCGGACAATCAGCCCCAGCATTTT. This translates into CASSRNTGTADNQPQHF. The chain joins TRBV4-1 to TRBJ1-5, with 7 nucleotides matching TRBD1. The CDR3 runs 17 residues. Trimming took 4 bases from V and 3 from J; bases not matched to a gene: 12. In germline, CDR1 is MGHRA, CDR2 YSYEKL.